This is a list of T cell receptor beta chains from one sample in a study of T cell responses to AZD1222 COVID-19 vaccine. TCRdb keeps only in-frame clones here, not all; method: immunoSEQ multiplex PCR. This repertoire shows around 150,000 clones, 90% found once; its top ten account for less than 3.5%. Material: peripheral blood, obtained 28 days after the second AZD1222 dose. Every receptor here comes from an adult who received the AZD1222 COVID-19 vaccine. CDR3s include the opening cysteine and the closing phenylalanine or tryptophan. Each record gives: J gene, V gene, CDR3 protein.

J: TRBJ1-2
V: TRBV28
CDR3: CASSSHGGHGYTF

J: TRBJ1-6
V: TRBV7-9
CDR3: CASRGIDSPLHF

J: TRBJ2-5
V: TRBV15
CDR3: CATSEGGGRETQYF

J: TRBJ2-7
V: TRBV3-1/TRBV3-2
CDR3: CASSPGQLITYEQYF

J: TRBJ1-2
V: TRBV6-4
CDR3: CASMDRTPTPNYGYTF

J: TRBJ1-1
V: TRBV15
CDR3: CATSRVGTNTEAFF

J: TRBJ2-1
V: TRBV4-2
CDR3: CASSQLNEQFF

J: TRBJ1-2
V: TRBV5-1
CDR3: CASSLAAGGDGYTF

J: TRBJ1-2
V: TRBV4-1
CDR3: CASSLLGPTGYTF

J: TRBJ2-7
V: TRBV4-1
CDR3: CASSPTDRVPYEQYF

J: TRBJ2-7
V: TRBV5-5
CDR3: CASSAGLHSYEQYF

J: TRBJ2-1
V: TRBV6-5
CDR3: CASSSGTSGRGNEQFF

J: TRBJ2-2
V: TRBV24-1
CDR3: CATSDRRGNTGELFF

J: TRBJ1-2
V: TRBV7-9
CDR3: CASSFVPSGYGYTF

J: TRBJ1-3
V: TRBV12-5
CDR3: CASGFALRAPLSGNTIYF

J: TRBJ2-1
V: TRBV5-1
CDR3: CASSSGQGNYNEQFF

J: TRBJ1-1
V: TRBV12-5
CDR3: CASGLPIARGDPHTEAFF

J: TRBJ1-1
V: TRBV2
CDR3: CASSDSPGPEAFF

J: TRBJ2-3
V: TRBV6-5
CDR3: CASSHMGQWSDTQYF

J: TRBJ1-5
V: TRBV24-1
CDR3: CATSGWNSNQPQHF

J: TRBJ2-2
V: TRBV18
CDR3: CASSPAPAGQGELFF

J: TRBJ1-5
V: TRBV19
CDR3: CASSYDSNQPQHF

J: TRBJ1-1
V: TRBV3-1/TRBV3-2
CDR3: CASSQDSSRLNTEAFF

J: TRBJ1-1
V: TRBV6-5
CDR3: CASSPQMNTEAFF

J: TRBJ1-2
V: TRBV6-6
CDR3: CASSLQGNYGYTF

J: TRBJ1-3
V: TRBV18
CDR3: CASSPTGTGGAFGNTIYF

J: TRBJ2-7
V: TRBV12-3/TRBV12-4
CDR3: CASSLGHDYEQYF

J: TRBJ1-2
V: TRBV19
CDR3: CASSTRDRANYGYTF

J: TRBJ1-1
V: TRBV6-6
CDR3: CASNLTGGAGTEAFF

J: TRBJ2-5
V: TRBV27
CDR3: CASSLLGTGEETQYF

J: TRBJ2-3
V: TRBV20-1
CDR3: CSATRDSLEYF

J: TRBJ2-5
V: TRBV5-4
CDR3: CASSLLGLEIQETQYF

J: TRBJ1-4
V: TRBV25-1
CDR3: CASSGTGFDEKLFF

J: TRBJ1-3
V: TRBV10-3
CDR3: CAISVGAGSSGNTIYF

J: TRBJ1-5
V: TRBV10-3
CDR3: CAISESGGDQPQHF

J: TRBJ1-4
V: TRBV6-2/TRBV6-3
CDR3: CASSYPTYEGWGREKLFF

J: TRBJ1-4
V: TRBV6-4
CDR3: CASSDGTGDNEKLFF

J: TRBJ1-5
V: TRBV6-5
CDR3: CASSYSNDQPQHF

J: TRBJ1-4
V: TRBV5-1
CDR3: CASSFGANEKLFF

J: TRBJ1-1
V: TRBV12-3/TRBV12-4
CDR3: CASITDGDAEAFF

J: TRBJ1-2
V: TRBV28
CDR3: CASSFQDSDLYGYTF

J: TRBJ2-7
V: TRBV3-1/TRBV3-2
CDR3: CASSGGTSGNYEQYF

J: TRBJ1-5
V: TRBV27
CDR3: CASSFNQGAQPQHF

J: TRBJ1-5
V: TRBV18
CDR3: CASSPGGNSNQPQHF

J: TRBJ2-7
V: TRBV19
CDR3: CASSIGRGTDEQYF

J: TRBJ1-2
V: TRBV25-1
CDR3: CASTRTDRVGYTF

J: TRBJ1-2
V: TRBV11-2
CDR3: CASSLGEQDGYTF

J: TRBJ2-1
V: TRBV11-3
CDR3: CASSSTGNFGDEQFF

J: TRBJ2-1
V: TRBV5-6
CDR3: CASGKRDLGYNEQFF

J: TRBJ1-1
V: TRBV19
CDR3: CASSHGTGVRHTEAFF

J: TRBJ1-2
V: TRBV6-5
CDR3: CASRLDGLYGYTF

J: TRBJ1-5
V: TRBV7-6
CDR3: CASSLQGINQPQHF

J: TRBJ2-2
V: TRBV7-9
CDR3: CASTRTSANTGELFF

J: TRBJ2-3
V: TRBV2
CDR3: CASSFVGLAGGASTDTQYF

J: TRBJ2-7
V: TRBV6-2/TRBV6-3
CDR3: CASSQGLAGVRYEQYF

J: TRBJ2-1
V: TRBV7-8
CDR3: CASSSPLGYNEQFF

J: TRBJ1-4
V: TRBV29-1
CDR3: CSVEDQGGVKEKLFF